This T cell receptor (beta chain) came from a study of neurological immune-mediated disorders. With respect to this clonotype: Its target is unknown. A single base separates this from a much larger clone, so it may be a read error.

The germline CDR1 and CDR2 sequences are MNHEY and SVGEGT. The CDR3 runs 13 residues. TCRdb fed the 5' RACE reads into MiXCR, producing one record per CDR3 protein. The sample lists roughly 49,000 distinct CDR3 sequences, roughly 13% seen once, with around 10% in the top ten. Indicated time point: longitudinal time-point 3. Libraries used 2 million unsorted PBMCs kept frozen in RNAlater. Study conclusions and caveats: HTLV-1-associated myelopathy had the most TCR clonal expansion, whereas multiple sclerosis had the least (lower than in healthy controls). Expanded clones shared no identical CDR3 amino acid sequences across subjects, which suggested private TCR-beta repertoires in all groups.

The sequencing input was PBMCs. This sequence was found in a male donor with HTLV-1-associated myelopathy (HAM/TSP). The V call is TRBV6-2 or TRBV6-3, the J call TRBJ1-1, with D tentatively TRBD1 (5 bases). In nucleotides, the CDR3 is TGTGTCACCAAAATCCAGGGGAACACTGAAGCTTTCTTT. Protein product: CVTKIQGNTEAFF.